The 5 T cell receptor beta chains presented below share a single source sample, sequenced in a study of spatial heterogeneity in lung cancer. Specified time point: blood at routine non-recurrence follow-up after resection. TCRdb ran MiXCR on the 5' RACE reads and lists one entry per CDR3 protein. This sample yields some 20,000 distinct CDR3 sequences, of which 9.2% are seen a single time; less than 25% belongs to the top ten. The source was PBMCs, collected at follow-up. Receptors originate from a male donor with early-stage non-small cell lung cancer.

There are many counts of this clonotype. The rearrangement joins TRBV20-1 to TRBJ2-5; 11 bases map to TRBD2. This CDR3 spans 16 amino acids. The germline CDR1 and CDR2 sequences are DFQATT and SNEGSKA (reference sequence). V was clipped by 0 bases and J by 6 bases; unmatched bases: 9. The DNA of the CDR3 is TGCAGTGCTAGAGATCTTGATAGCGGGGGGGAAAAGACCCAGTACTTC. Translated, it gives CSARDLDSGGEKTQYF.

This clonotype was seen at least ten times. The rearrangement links TRBV11-2 to TRBJ2-5, with D hard to call. Trimming removed 2 bases from V and 5 bases from J, with 18 bases in between. The CDR3 contains 16 residues. CDR1 is SGHAT, CDR2 FQNNGV, per germline. CDR3 in DNA: TGTGCCAGCAGCTTAATAGCCGGACCCACCGGGGAGACCCAGTACTTC. This codes for CASSLIAGPTGETQYF.

Worth noting for this clonotype: This could be a read error, since a much larger clone is one nucleotide away. The chain links TRBV12-3 or TRBV12-4 to TRBJ1-2; perhaps TRBD1 as D (5 bases). This CDR3 is 13 amino acids long. CDR3 loop: CASSTRVLYGHTF. CDR3 sequence (DNA): TGTGCCAGCAGTACCAGGGTTCTCTATGGCCACACCTTC.

This clonotype was counted a few times. The chain combines TRBV6-2 or TRBV6-3 with TRBJ1-5; weak D call: TRBD1 (6 bases). Germline CDR1 is MNHEY and CDR2 is SVGEGT. Deletions cut 7 bases from V and 1 base from J, with 17 bases between. The CDR3 has 16 amino acids. CDR3 loop: CASTESRGFSNQPQHF. DNA for the CDR3: TGTGCCAGCACCGAATCCAGGGGTTTCAGCAATCAGCCCCAGCATTTT.

Comments on this clonotype: This clone may be a read error of a much larger clone one base away. This chain connects TRBV7-2 to TRBJ1-6, with 7 bases identical to TRBD1. Germline assignment: CDR1 SGHTA and CDR2 FQGNSA. The CDR3 extends over 16 amino acids. With 4 bases clipped from V and 7 bases from J, the junction kept 10 bases outside the gene matches. The DNA for the CDR3 is TGTGCCAGCAGCTCCGAGTCACAGGGGTACAATTCACCCCTCCACTTT. It yields the protein CASSSESQGYNSPLHF.